The 13 T cell receptor beta chains in this list originate from one sample, sequenced in a study of a mutant IDH1 vaccine in newly diagnosed glioma. Clones were read by immunoSEQ multiplex PCR, and TCRdb kept only the in-frame ones, dropping some. The sample lists around 78,000 clones, roughly 90% occurring once. Time point reported: week 5, during vaccination. Every single dose of the vaccine, 300 ug of mutant IDH1 20-mer peptide, came with topical imiquimod. No antigen has been identified for these receptors. The sequences come from PBMCs, collected from a glioma patient whose treatment included an IDH1 peptide vaccine. These receptors all stem from a woman aged 50 to 60 with glioma.

The gene calls are TRBV28 and TRBJ2-2, with D possibly being TRBD2 (6 bases). Germline V CDR1 and CDR2: MDHEN, SYDVKM. The CDR3 length is 15 residues. V lost 7 bases to trimming and J lost 2 bases, with 14 bases between them. CDR3 in amino acids: CASTPWRDNTGELFF. CDR3 DNA sequence: TGTGCCAGCACCCCGTGGCGGGACAACACCGGGGAGCTGTTTTTT.

CDR3 sequence (DNA): TGTGCCAGCTCACCACCGGGTTGGGTGGAAAGGAACACTGAAGCTTTCTTT. This codes for CASSPPGWVERNTEAFF. This sequence joins TRBV18 and TRBJ1-1; no clear D gene. The CDR3 runs 17 residues. The V gene lost 0 bases and the J gene lost 1 base, with 15 bases spanning the gap. CDR1 is KGHSH, CDR2 LQKENI, per germline.

The chain combines TRBV5-1 with TRBJ2-1, with TRBD1 matching over 10 bases. The CDR3 sequence is 15 residues long. After removal of 7 bases from V and 7 bases from J, the junction contained 11 bases not matched to a gene. Germline V gene data show CDR1 as SGHRS and CDR2 as YFSETQ. CDR3 coding DNA: TGCGCCAGCGCCCCGTCCGGGACAGGGGAAAATGAGCAGTTCTTC. The encoded protein is CASAPSGTGENEQFF.

This sequence joins TRBV6-5 and TRBJ1-5; no clear D. This CDR3 spans 14 amino acids. Germline V gene sequence: CDR1 MNHEY, CDR2 SVGAGI. The V gene lost 4 bases and the J gene lost 0 bases, with 7 bases spanning the gap. CDR3 region: CASSSVASNQPQHF. CDR3 bases: TGTGCCAGCAGTTCGGTGGCTAGCAATCAGCCCCAGCATTTT.

The chain is built from TRBV7-8 and TRBJ2-7, with 7 bases fitting TRBD2. Germline CDR1 SGHVS, CDR2 FQNEAQ. The CDR3 length is 14 residues. V was pared by 4 bases and J by 5 bases, with 8 bases of the junction left unmatched. The CDR3 DNA sequence: TGTGCCAGCAGCTGGGGACTATCAGTTGACGAGCAGTACTTC. It encodes CASSWGLSVDEQYF. The whole variable domain, remainder taken from reference TRBV7-8 and TRBJ2-7, is GAGVSQSPRYKVAKRGQDVALRCDPISGHVSLFWYQQALGQGPEFLTYFQNEAQLDKSGLPSDRFFAERPEGSVSTLKIQRTQQEDSAVYLCASSWGLSVDEQYFGPGTRLTVT.

The CDR3 coding sequence is TGTGCCATCAGTGAGACTGGGACAGATACGCAGTATTTT. Translating it yields CAISETGTDTQYF. The chain combines TRBV10-3 with TRBJ2-3; D is unresolved. This CDR3 is 13 amino acids long. Looked up from germline, CDR1 is ENHRY and CDR2 is SYGVKD. The V and J ends lost 2 bases and 3 bases respectively, with 6 bases between them.

The chain uses TRBV19 and TRBJ1-2; D is unclear. From germline, CDR1 is LNHDA and CDR2 SQIVND (reference sequence). Trimming removed 2 bases from V and 7 bases from J, with 11 bases in between. CDR3 length: 13 residues. CDR3: CASSIPYDSGYTF. The CDR3 DNA follows: TGTGCCAGTAGTATACCGTACGACTCTGGCTACACCTTC.

The V and J genes are TRBV28 and TRBJ2-3; weak D call: TRBD1 (5 bases). Germline values: CDR1 MDHEN, CDR2 SYDVKM. The V gene lost 0 bases and the J gene lost 4 bases, with 14 bases spanning the gap. CDR3 length: 16 residues. The CDR3 protein is CASSLWVAGIPDTQYF. The DNA for the CDR3 is TGTGCCAGCAGTTTATGGGTGGCAGGGATCCCAGATACGCAGTATTTT.

This chain links TRBV12-5 with TRBJ2-7, with TRBD2 matching over 8 bases. V was pared by 0 bases and J by 0 bases, with 13 bases of the junction left unmatched. The germline CDR1 and CDR2 sequences are LGHNT and FRNRAP. The CDR3 covers 19 residues. CDR3 sequence reads: CASGLVRLAGRESSYEQYF. In DNA, the CDR3 is TGTGCTAGTGGTTTGGTGCGCCTAGCGGGCCGCGAATCCTCCTACGAGCAGTACTTC.

V gene TRBV28 combines with J gene TRBJ1-4; possibly TRBD1 for D (5 bases). The CDR3 runs to 16 residues. V dropped 8 bases and J dropped 1 base, with 17 bases sitting between them. CDR1 and CDR2 (germline): MDHEN, SYDVKM. DNA of the CDR3: TGTGCCAGCCGACCTTTTGTAGGGGAAACTAATGAAAAACTGTTTTTT. Its translation: CASRPFVGETNEKLFF.

The V call is TRBV19, the J call TRBJ1-5; no firm D call. The germline CDR1 and CDR2 sequences are LNHDA and SQIVND (reference sequence). There are 15 residues in the CDR3. Trimming took 1 base from V and 2 from J, leaving 9 bases between them. CDR3 sequence: CASSIAGSGNQPQHF. As DNA, the CDR3 is TGTGCCAGTAGTATAGCGGGGTCGGGCAATCAGCCCCAGCATTTT.

The gene calls are TRBV7-3 and TRBJ2-2, with TRBD1 matching 9 bases. The CDR3 contains 17 residues. V trimming: 5 bases; J trimming: 0 bases; junction bases outside the gene matches: 7. Per germline, CDR1 SGHTA and CDR2 FQGTGA. CDR3 coding DNA: TGTGCCAGCAGCACCTCCGGGACAGGGTCGAACACCGGGGAGCTGTTTTTT. Protein product: CASSTSGTGSNTGELFF.

The chain combines TRBV11-3 with TRBJ1-1; TRBD1 is a possible D gene (5 bases). V lost 5 bases and J lost 8, with 15 bases in between. Germline V gene data show CDR1 as SGHNT and CDR2 as YENEEA. The CDR3 has 13 amino acids. CDR3 residues: CASSQSRDGEAFF. CDR3 bases: TGTGCCAGCAGCCAATCCCGGGACGGCGAAGCTTTCTTT.